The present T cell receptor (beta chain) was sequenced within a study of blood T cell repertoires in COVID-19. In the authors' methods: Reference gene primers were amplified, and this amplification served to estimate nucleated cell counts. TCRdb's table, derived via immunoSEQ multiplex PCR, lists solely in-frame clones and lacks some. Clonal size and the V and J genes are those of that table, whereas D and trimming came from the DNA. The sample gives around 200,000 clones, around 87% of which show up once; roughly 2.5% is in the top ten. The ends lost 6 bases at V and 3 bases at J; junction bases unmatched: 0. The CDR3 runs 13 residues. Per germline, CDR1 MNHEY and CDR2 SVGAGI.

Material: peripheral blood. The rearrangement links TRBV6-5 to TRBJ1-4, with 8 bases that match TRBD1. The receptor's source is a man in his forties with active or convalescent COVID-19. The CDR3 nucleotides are TGTGCCAGCAGACAGGGGGCTAATGAAAAACTGTTTTTT. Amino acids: CASRQGANEKLFF.